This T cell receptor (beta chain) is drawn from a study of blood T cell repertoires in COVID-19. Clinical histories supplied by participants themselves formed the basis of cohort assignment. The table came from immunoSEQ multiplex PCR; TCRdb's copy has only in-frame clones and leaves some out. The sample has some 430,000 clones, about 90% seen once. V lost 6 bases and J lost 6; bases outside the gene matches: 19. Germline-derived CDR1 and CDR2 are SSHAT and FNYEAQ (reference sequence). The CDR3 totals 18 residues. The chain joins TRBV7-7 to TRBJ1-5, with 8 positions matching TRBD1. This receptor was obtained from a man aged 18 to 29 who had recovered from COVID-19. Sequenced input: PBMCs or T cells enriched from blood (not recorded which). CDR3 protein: CASRRSRTDRGGRQPQHF. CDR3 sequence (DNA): TGTGCCAGCAGGAGATCCCGGACTGACAGGGGCGGACGTCAGCCCCAGCATTTT.